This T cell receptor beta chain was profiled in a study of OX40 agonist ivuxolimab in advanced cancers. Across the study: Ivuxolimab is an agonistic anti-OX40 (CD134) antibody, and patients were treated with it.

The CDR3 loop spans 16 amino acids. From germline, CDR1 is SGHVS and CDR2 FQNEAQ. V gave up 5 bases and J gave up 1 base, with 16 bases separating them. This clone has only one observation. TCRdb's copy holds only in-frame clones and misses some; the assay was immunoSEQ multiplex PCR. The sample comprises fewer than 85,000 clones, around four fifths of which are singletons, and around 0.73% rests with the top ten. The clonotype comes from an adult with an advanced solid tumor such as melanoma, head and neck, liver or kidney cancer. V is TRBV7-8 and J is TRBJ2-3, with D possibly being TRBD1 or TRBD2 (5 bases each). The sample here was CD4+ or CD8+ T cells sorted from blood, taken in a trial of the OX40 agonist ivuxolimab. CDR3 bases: TGTGCCAGCAGCCCGGCTGAGGGGCTGCGCACAGATACGCAGTATTTT. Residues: CASSPAEGLRTDTQYF.